This is a list of T cell receptor beta chains from one sample in a study of cytomegalovirus exposure and HLA in healthy donors. The data were produced by immunoSEQ multiplex PCR, yet TCRdb's version contains in-frame clones alone and is incomplete. This table holds a few hundred thousand clones, about nine tenths found once. The sequencing input was PBMCs. These receptors all stem from a woman aged 18 to 35 in good health and CMV-seronegative. CDR3s include the opening cysteine and the closing phenylalanine or tryptophan. Fields, in order: J gene, V gene, CDR3 length, D gene, clone size, CDR3 DNA, CDR3 protein. The D gene is left open where the match is weak. Expanded clones are given a class, and other clones once, few, many or no size at all.

j_call: TRBJ2-7; v_call: TRBV5-1; cdr3_length: 15; d_call: TRBD2; clone_size: -; cdr3_nt: TGCGCCAGCAGCTTGTTAGCGGGGGCCTCCTACGAGCAGTACTTC; cdr3_aa: CASSLLAGASYEQYF
j_call: TRBJ2-6; v_call: TRBV6-4; cdr3_length: 17; d_call: -; clone_size: few; cdr3_nt: TGTGCCAGCAGTGACTCTCACGAGACAAATGGGGCCAACGTCCTGACTTTC; cdr3_aa: CASSDSHETNGANVLTF
j_call: TRBJ1-5; v_call: TRBV15; cdr3_length: 16; d_call: -; clone_size: once; cdr3_nt: TGTGCCACCAGCAGAGATTTGCCCCGGGACAATCAGCCCCAGCATTTT; cdr3_aa: CATSRDLPRDNQPQHF
j_call: TRBJ2-3; v_call: TRBV4-1; cdr3_length: 16; d_call: -; clone_size: -; cdr3_nt: TGCGCCAGCAGCCGTTTAGGGGGAGAGTTCACAGATACGCAGTATTTT; cdr3_aa: CASSRLGGEFTDTQYF
j_call: TRBJ1-4; v_call: TRBV6-5; cdr3_length: 15; d_call: TRBD1; clone_size: few; cdr3_nt: TGTGCCAGCAGAAACCACGGGACAGGGAAGGAAAAACTGTTTTTT; cdr3_aa: CASRNHGTGKEKLFF
j_call: TRBJ1-2; v_call: TRBV5-6; cdr3_length: 15; d_call: -; clone_size: -; cdr3_nt: TGTGCCAGCAGCTTGGGAACAGCCCAACGTCGGGGCTACACCTTC; cdr3_aa: CASSLGTAQRRGYTF
j_call: TRBJ2-7; v_call: TRBV11-3; cdr3_length: 15; d_call: -; clone_size: -; cdr3_nt: TGTGCCAGCAGTTCTGCGTCCGGGAACCCCTACGAGCAGTACTTC; cdr3_aa: CASSSASGNPYEQYF
j_call: TRBJ1-2; v_call: TRBV19; cdr3_length: 15; d_call: TRBD1; clone_size: -; cdr3_nt: TGTGCCAGTAGGGACAGGGGACGATACAACTATGGCTACACCTTC; cdr3_aa: CASRDRGRYNYGYTF
j_call: TRBJ2-7; v_call: TRBV4-1; cdr3_length: 14; d_call: -; clone_size: -; cdr3_nt: TGCGCCAGCAGCCCAGTTGGAGATCCTTACGAGCAGTACTTC; cdr3_aa: CASSPVGDPYEQYF
j_call: TRBJ2-7; v_call: TRBV29-1; cdr3_length: 15; d_call: TRBD1; clone_size: -; cdr3_nt: TGCAGCGTTGAAAGGGGGACAGGGGGCTCCTACGAGCAGTACTTC; cdr3_aa: CSVERGTGGSYEQYF
j_call: TRBJ2-5; v_call: TRBV28; cdr3_length: 14; d_call: -; clone_size: -; cdr3_nt: TGTGCCAGCAGTTTATATAGTACCATAGAGACCCAGTACTTC; cdr3_aa: CASSLYSTIETQYF
j_call: TRBJ2-1; v_call: TRBV28; cdr3_length: 13; d_call: TRBD1; clone_size: -; cdr3_nt: TGTGCCAGCAGCCCGACGACAGGGCTCCAGCAGTTCTTC; cdr3_aa: CASSPTTGLQQFF
j_call: TRBJ2-7; v_call: TRBV28; cdr3_length: 14; d_call: -; clone_size: -; cdr3_nt: TGTGCCAGCAATGAGGGTCAAAGCTCCTACGAGCAGTACTTC; cdr3_aa: CASNEGQSSYEQYF
j_call: TRBJ2-3; v_call: TRBV18; cdr3_length: 17; d_call: TRBD2; clone_size: -; cdr3_nt: TGTGCCAGCTCACCCCCGGGGGGGGAGGATAACACAGATACGCAGTATTTT; cdr3_aa: CASSPPGGEDNTDTQYF
j_call: TRBJ1-1; v_call: TRBV2; cdr3_length: 13; d_call: -; clone_size: -; cdr3_nt: TGTGCCAGCAGTGAAGCCCGGAGGGCTGAAGCTTTCTTT; cdr3_aa: CASSEARRAEAFF
j_call: TRBJ2-7; v_call: TRBV29-1; cdr3_length: 14; d_call: TRBD2; clone_size: -; cdr3_nt: TGCAGCGTTGTTGGGGGGGAAGTCACCCACGAGCAGTACTTC; cdr3_aa: CSVVGGEVTHEQYF
j_call: TRBJ2-1; v_call: TRBV5-6; cdr3_length: 17; d_call: TRBD2; clone_size: once; cdr3_nt: TGTGCCAGCAGCTCTGGCGCGTCTAGCGGATACATCAATGAGCAGTTCTTC; cdr3_aa: CASSSGASSGYINEQFF
j_call: TRBJ1-4; v_call: TRBV6-1; cdr3_length: 15; d_call: -; clone_size: once; cdr3_nt: TGTGCCAGCAGTGAGTTAGGAGGGTCTAATGAAAAACTGTTTTTT; cdr3_aa: CASSELGGSNEKLFF
j_call: TRBJ1-5; v_call: TRBV21-1; cdr3_length: 14; d_call: -; clone_size: -; cdr3_nt: TGTGCCAGCAGCAAAGCTAAGGGGGATCAGCCCCAGCATTTT; cdr3_aa: CASSKAKGDQPQHF
j_call: TRBJ1-1; v_call: TRBV9; cdr3_length: 14; d_call: -; clone_size: -; cdr3_nt: TGTGCCAGCAGCGTCGGCGGCTCTACAATGGAAGCTTTCTTT; cdr3_aa: CASSVGGSTMEAFF
j_call: TRBJ2-1; v_call: TRBV10-1; cdr3_length: 11; d_call: -; clone_size: -; cdr3_nt: TGCGCCACTGGACACAACAATGAGCAGTTCTTC; cdr3_aa: CATGHNNEQFF
j_call: TRBJ1-6; v_call: TRBV30; cdr3_length: 16; d_call: TRBD1; clone_size: -; cdr3_nt: TGTGCCTGGGCCCGGGACAGGGGCGCCTATAATTCACCCCTCCACTTT; cdr3_aa: CAWARDRGAYNSPLHF
j_call: TRBJ1-5; v_call: TRBV5-1; cdr3_length: 14; d_call: TRBD1; clone_size: -; cdr3_nt: TGCGCCAGCAGCTTAGGACAGGGCGGCCAGCCCCAGCATTTT; cdr3_aa: CASSLGQGGQPQHF
j_call: TRBJ1-4; v_call: TRBV15; cdr3_length: 16; d_call: TRBD1; clone_size: -; cdr3_nt: TGTGCCACCAGCAGACTGGATACAGGGGGCAATGAAAAACTGTTTTTT; cdr3_aa: CATSRLDTGGNEKLFF
j_call: TRBJ1-5; v_call: TRBV6-1; cdr3_length: 20; d_call: TRBD1; clone_size: -; cdr3_nt: TGTGCCAGCAGTGTTCCTACCGGGACAGGGGGTACCTATGGCAATCAGCCCCAGCATTTT; cdr3_aa: CASSVPTGTGGTYGNQPQHF
j_call: TRBJ1-1; v_call: TRBV7-9; cdr3_length: 14; d_call: -; clone_size: -; cdr3_nt: TGTGCCAGCAGCTTAGATCCCCGGAACACTGAAGCTTTCTTT; cdr3_aa: CASSLDPRNTEAFF
j_call: TRBJ2-7; v_call: TRBV27; cdr3_length: 14; d_call: TRBD1; clone_size: once; cdr3_nt: TGTGCCAGCAGTTTATCGAGGGACAGGGCCGAGCAGTACTTC; cdr3_aa: CASSLSRDRAEQYF
j_call: TRBJ2-2; v_call: TRBV9; cdr3_length: 16; d_call: TRBD2; clone_size: -; cdr3_nt: TGTGCCAGCAGCGTGACTAGCGGGTGGGGCACCGGGGAGCTGTTTTTT; cdr3_aa: CASSVTSGWGTGELFF
j_call: TRBJ1-1; v_call: TRBV11-2; cdr3_length: 15; d_call: TRBD1; clone_size: once; cdr3_nt: TGTGCCAGCAGCTCAGCCGACAGGGGGATAACTGAAGCTTTCTTT; cdr3_aa: CASSSADRGITEAFF
j_call: TRBJ2-1; v_call: TRBV10-3; cdr3_length: 17; d_call: TRBD2; clone_size: -; cdr3_nt: TGTGCCATCAGTGAGCCGGTAGCGGGGGAATTCTACAATGAGCAGTTCTTC; cdr3_aa: CAISEPVAGEFYNEQFF
j_call: TRBJ1-2; v_call: TRBV27; cdr3_length: 15; d_call: TRBD1; clone_size: -; cdr3_nt: TGTGCCAGCAGTTTATGGCCAGGGGGTATGGCTGGCTACACCTTC; cdr3_aa: CASSLWPGGMAGYTF
j_call: TRBJ2-7; v_call: TRBV28; cdr3_length: 13; d_call: -; clone_size: -; cdr3_nt: TGTGCCAGCAAATGGGGCAGTACCTACGAGCAGTACTTC; cdr3_aa: CASKWGSTYEQYF
j_call: TRBJ2-7; v_call: TRBV6-1; cdr3_length: 14; d_call: -; clone_size: -; cdr3_nt: TGTGCCAGCAGTGGGGGTGGACAGAGTTGGGGGAAGGACTTC; cdr3_aa: CASSGGGQSWGKDF
j_call: TRBJ2-5; v_call: TRBV25-1; cdr3_length: 15; d_call: -; clone_size: -; cdr3_nt: TGTGCCAGCAGTGAATTGGGCACAGGGAGCGAGACCCAGTACTTC; cdr3_aa: CASSELGTGSETQYF
j_call: TRBJ2-3; v_call: TRBV27; cdr3_length: 18; d_call: TRBD2; clone_size: -; cdr3_nt: TGTGCCAGCAGTTTCCTACCTCTCCCCGGACTAGACACAGATACGCAGTATTTT; cdr3_aa: CASSFLPLPGLDTDTQYF
j_call: TRBJ2-7; v_call: TRBV2; cdr3_length: 14; d_call: -; clone_size: -; cdr3_nt: TGTGCCAGCAGTGTCGAGGGTAGCTCCTACGAGCAGTACTTC; cdr3_aa: CASSVEGSSYEQYF
j_call: TRBJ2-7; v_call: TRBV19; cdr3_length: 15; d_call: TRBD2; clone_size: -; cdr3_nt: TGTGCCAGTACCCAGGGGACTAGCGGGACCTACGAGCAGTACTTC; cdr3_aa: CASTQGTSGTYEQYF
j_call: TRBJ1-1; v_call: TRBV30; cdr3_length: 13; d_call: -; clone_size: once; cdr3_nt: TGTGCCTGGGAACGGTACTCGAACACTGAAGCTTTCTTT; cdr3_aa: CAWERYSNTEAFF
j_call: TRBJ2-3; v_call: TRBV25-1; cdr3_length: 14; d_call: TRBD2; clone_size: -; cdr3_nt: TGTGCCAGCAGAAGACTAGCGGGCACAGATACGCAGTATTTT; cdr3_aa: CASRRLAGTDTQYF
j_call: TRBJ2-1; v_call: TRBV6-6; cdr3_length: 15; d_call: TRBD2; clone_size: -; cdr3_nt: TGTGCCAGCACCGGAGGGATAGCGGGGTACAATGAGCAGTTCTTC; cdr3_aa: CASTGGIAGYNEQFF
j_call: TRBJ1-2; v_call: TRBV5-6; cdr3_length: 12; d_call: TRBD1; clone_size: -; cdr3_nt: TGTGCCAGCACCCCTCGACAGGGCGGCTACACCTTC; cdr3_aa: CASTPRQGGYTF
j_call: TRBJ2-1; v_call: TRBV18; cdr3_length: 14; d_call: -; clone_size: -; cdr3_nt: TGTGCCAGCTCACCACCGCCAGGGAACAATGAGCAGTTCTTC; cdr3_aa: CASSPPPGNNEQFF
j_call: TRBJ2-7; v_call: TRBV4-1; cdr3_length: 17; d_call: -; clone_size: -; cdr3_nt: TGCGCCAGCAGCCAATTGCTAGGGGTAATTCGGTCCTACGAGCAGTACTTC; cdr3_aa: CASSQLLGVIRSYEQYF
j_call: TRBJ2-1; v_call: TRBV4-1; cdr3_length: 17; d_call: TRBD2; clone_size: -; cdr3_nt: TGCGCCAGCAGCCAAGTTCCTACGGGGGGGTCGGTCAATGAGCAGTTCTTC; cdr3_aa: CASSQVPTGGSVNEQFF
j_call: TRBJ2-7; v_call: TRBV10-2; cdr3_length: 13; d_call: -; clone_size: few; cdr3_nt: TGCGCCAGCAGTGAGGGCAGCTCCTACGAGCAGTACTTC; cdr3_aa: CASSEGSSYEQYF
j_call: TRBJ1-4; v_call: TRBV27; cdr3_length: 17; d_call: TRBD1; clone_size: -; cdr3_nt: TGTGCCAGCAGTTTAGCTCGCACACAGGGGGCCCCTGAAAAACTGTTTTTT; cdr3_aa: CASSLARTQGAPEKLFF
j_call: TRBJ1-3; v_call: TRBV9; cdr3_length: 16; d_call: -; clone_size: -; cdr3_nt: TGTGCCAGCAGCGTAAGTCAGGGACTCTCTGGAAACACCATATATTTT; cdr3_aa: CASSVSQGLSGNTIYF
j_call: TRBJ2-6; v_call: TRBV6-5; cdr3_length: 15; d_call: -; clone_size: -; cdr3_nt: TGTGCCAGCAGTTACTCCGGGTCTGGGGCCAACGTCCTGACTTTC; cdr3_aa: CASSYSGSGANVLTF
j_call: TRBJ2-2; v_call: TRBV2; cdr3_length: 14; d_call: TRBD1; clone_size: -; cdr3_nt: TGTGCCAGCAGCTCTGACGACAGGGGACGGGAGCTGTTTTTT; cdr3_aa: CASSSDDRGRELFF
j_call: TRBJ2-1; v_call: TRBV5-1; cdr3_length: 14; d_call: -; clone_size: -; cdr3_nt: TGCGCCAGCAGCCCCCGGGACTTAGACAATGAGCAGTTCTTC; cdr3_aa: CASSPRDLDNEQFF
j_call: TRBJ2-1; v_call: TRBV7-9; cdr3_length: 12; d_call: -; clone_size: -; cdr3_nt: TGTGCCAGCAGCTTAATTCCCGATGAGCAGTTCTTC; cdr3_aa: CASSLIPDEQFF
j_call: TRBJ2-7; v_call: TRBV7-9; cdr3_length: 12; d_call: -; clone_size: once; cdr3_nt: TGTGCCAGCAGCTTAGCAGGGGACGAGCAGTACTTC; cdr3_aa: CASSLAGDEQYF
j_call: TRBJ2-5; v_call: TRBV5-1; cdr3_length: 15; d_call: TRBD2; clone_size: -; cdr3_nt: TGCGCCAGCACCCTCGGGGGGAGCCCCACAGAGACCCAGTACTTC; cdr3_aa: CASTLGGSPTETQYF
j_call: TRBJ2-1; v_call: TRBV27; cdr3_length: 15; d_call: TRBD2; clone_size: -; cdr3_nt: TGTGCCAGCAGTTGGGCGGGAGGGTTCTACAATGAGCAGTTCTTC; cdr3_aa: CASSWAGGFYNEQFF
j_call: TRBJ2-3; v_call: TRBV19; cdr3_length: 15; d_call: TRBD2; clone_size: -; cdr3_nt: TGTGCCAGCCGACTAGCGGGGGGTAGCACAGATACGCAGTATTTT; cdr3_aa: CASRLAGGSTDTQYF